This note documents a single TCR beta chain sequence. Its antigen remains unidentified. Germline CDR1 SEHNR, CDR2 FQNEAQ (reference sequence). The CDR3 is 13 amino acids. The sample comes from a study of monozygotic twins with inflammatory bowel disease. Study-wide results and limits: IBD patients carried less diverse TCRbeta repertoires (inverse Simpson) than healthy co-twins.

No DNA is given; TCRdb re-called the 5' RACE reads and lists each CDR3 protein once. This sample lists about 350,000 distinct CDR3 sequences; its ten largest clones have approximately 2%. The clonotype comes from a human donor with ulcerative colitis or Crohn's disease, or a healthy co-twin of an affected twin (not recorded which). Source material: blood. The chain links TRBV7-9 to TRBJ2-5. The CDR3 loop reads CASSFGQQETQYF.